This entry lists 14 T cell receptor beta chains sequenced from one sample in a study of control samples from healthy donors and cancer patients. Assay used: immunoSEQ multiplex PCR; TCRdb lists only in-frame clones, some missing. The sample contains about 48,000 clones, roughly 92% of which appear only once. Sequencing was done on a sample of PBMCs. All receptors come from a woman in her fifties or sixties with head and neck cancer.

This chain connects TRBV4-1 to TRBJ2-7; 8 nucleotides line up with TRBD1. There are 15 residues in the CDR3. Germline assignment: CDR1 MGHRA and CDR2 YSYEKL. The V and J ends lost 0 bases and 3 bases, in that order; junction bases with no gene match: 4. The CDR3: CASSQDPDRGYEQYF. CDR3 coding DNA: TGCGCCAGCAGCCAAGATCCCGACAGGGGCTACGAGCAGTACTTC.

The CDR3 loop is CASSGRDLRGTQYF. The CDR3 DNA follows: TGTGCCAGCAGCGGCCGGGACCTGCGAGGTACGCAGTATTTT. The chain links TRBV13 to TRBJ2-3; TRBD1 or TRBD2 may be the D gene (5 bases each). The CDR3 runs 14 residues. Trimming cost V 5 bases and J 8 bases, with 17 bases left between them. CDR1 and CDR2 from the germline V gene are PRHDT and FYEKMQ (reference sequence).

The count of this clone is one. This rearrangement joins TRBV29-1 to TRBJ2-1; TRBD1 agrees at 9 bases. The CDR3 sequence is 15 residues long. The germline V gene has CDR1 SQVTM and CDR2 ANQGSEA. J was trimmed by 6 bases and V by 4 bases; bases with no gene match: 10. The CDR3 sequence is CSVAGGQGLRNEQFF. DNA of the CDR3: TGCAGCGTTGCCGGGGGACAGGGTTTGCGCAATGAGCAGTTCTTC.

CDR3 protein: CASRQYSNQPQHF. The CDR3 DNA is TGTGCCAGTCGACAGTATAGCAATCAGCCCCAGCATTTT. The rearrangement links TRBV27 to TRBJ1-5; D might be TRBD1 (5 bases). The CDR3 covers 13 residues. The germline V and J ends were trimmed by 9 bases and 0 bases, with 9 bases remaining between them. Germline lookup yields CDR1 MNHEY and CDR2 SMNVEV (reference sequence).

The chain combines TRBV12-3 or TRBV12-4 with TRBJ1-1; TRBD1 matches 9 bases. This CDR3 contains 13 residues. Trimming cost V 6 bases and J 11 bases; bases outside gene matches: 10. The CDR3 spells CASRGLGQGLAFF. The CDR3 nucleotides read TGTGCCAGCAGGGGACTCGGACAGGGGCTGGCTTTCTTT.

The CDR3 DNA reads TGTGCCACCAGCAGAGAGGACGGCTACACCTTC. As protein: CATSREDGYTF. This sequence joins TRBV15 and TRBJ1-2, with unresolved D. CDR3 size: 11 residues. V was pared by 0 bases and J by 8 bases, with 4 bases between. Per germline, CDR1 LNHNV and CDR2 YYDKDF (reference sequence).

The rearrangement joins TRBV15 to TRBJ2-5; the match to TRBD2 covers 8 bases. V lost 5 bases to trimming and J lost 4 bases; unmatched junction nucleotides: 3. Germline CDR1 is LNHNV and CDR2 is YYDKDF (reference sequence). This CDR3 contains 13 residues. The chain's CDR3 is CATSFGRGETQYF. DNA for the CDR3: TGTGCCACCAGCTTCGGGAGGGGAGAGACCCAGTACTTC.

The J gene is TRBJ1-2, the V gene TRBV3-1 (or the pseudogene TRBV3-2); D remains unclear. In germline, CDR1 is LGHDT, CDR2 YNNKEL (reference sequence). This CDR3 has 15 residues. The V end lost 0 bases, the J end lost 5 bases, and 13 bases lay between the germline ends. The CDR3 protein is CASSQDRRRPYGYTF. Here the CDR3 DNA reads TGTGCCAGCAGCCAAGATAGGCGGCGGCCGTATGGCTACACCTTC.

The rearrangement uses TRBV5-5 and TRBJ1-6; D not resolved. Deletions cut 2 bases from V and 3 bases from J, with 12 bases between. CDR3 length: 16 residues. Germline CDR1 is SGHKS and CDR2 is YYEKEE (reference sequence). The CDR3 spells CASSLGVGLYNSPLHF. In DNA, the CDR3 is TGTGCCAGCAGCTTAGGTGTAGGCCTCTATAATTCACCCCTCCACTTT.

The chain is built from TRBV3-1 (or the pseudogene TRBV3-2) and TRBJ2-1, with 12 bases aligning to TRBD2. Trimming at V came to 4 bases and at J to 1 base, leaving 11 bases not matched to a gene. In germline, CDR1 is LGHDT, CDR2 YNNKEL (reference sequence). This CDR3 has 19 amino acids. The DNA of the CDR3 is TGTGCCAGCAGCCGCTCTAGCGGGAGGGCCTGGGGGTCCTACAATGAGCAGTTCTTC. Translating it yields CASSRSSGRAWGSYNEQFF.

V is TRBV30 and J is TRBJ1-5, with D perhaps matching TRBD1 (5 bases). Germline V lookup: CDR1 GTSNPN, CDR2 SVGIG (reference sequence). This CDR3 region has 13 residues. V gave up 2 bases and J gave up 6 bases, with 11 bases separating them. CDR3 loop: CAWSPQGTQPQHF. The CDR3 DNA follows: TGTGCCTGGAGTCCCCAGGGTACTCAGCCCCAGCATTTT.

The chain employs TRBV19 and TRBJ1-1, with 8 bases that match TRBD1. V shed 5 bases and J 0 bases; nucleotides not matched to a gene: 2. The germline V gene has CDR1 LNHDA and CDR2 SQIVND (reference sequence). The CDR3 spans 14 residues. This CDR3 is CASSGQGMNTEAFF. The CDR3 coding sequence is TGTGCCAGTAGTGGACAGGGCATGAACACTGAAGCTTTCTTT.

This clone has only one observation. The chain has TRBV7-2 and TRBJ2-7; TRBD2 aligns across 10 bases. Germline values: CDR1 SGHTA, CDR2 FQGNSA. After removal of 2 bases from V and 3 bases from J, the junction contained 7 bases not matched to a gene. The CDR3 is 16 residues long. The DNA of the CDR3 is TGTGCCAGCAGCTTATTCCCAAGCGGGAGGGTCTACGAGCAGTACTTC. Translating it yields CASSLFPSGRVYEQYF.

The gene calls are TRBV7-2 and TRBJ1-4; D may be TRBD1 (6 bases). Trimming pared 5 bases from V and 8 bases from J, leaving 18 bases between. Germline V gene lookup returns CDR1 SGHTA and CDR2 FQGNSA. This CDR3 region has 15 residues. The CDR3 bases are TGTGCCAGCAGCGCCGGACGGAACAGGGCCGAAAAACTGTTTTTT. This encodes CASSAGRNRAEKLFF. The variable domain in full, with the rest retrieved from reference TRBV7-2 and TRBJ1-4, is GAGVSQSPSNKVTEKGKDVELRCDPISGHTALYWYRQSLGQGLEFLIYFQGNSAPDKSGLPSDRFSAERTGGSVSTLTIQRTQQEDSAVYLCASSAGRNRAEKLFFGSGTQLSVL.